Listed below are T cell receptor beta chains from one sample, sequenced in a study of blood T cell repertoires in COVID-19. Libraries were prepared by immunoSEQ multiplex PCR; TCRdb keeps only in-frame clonotypes and omits some of them. The sample consists of 150,000 to 180,000 clones, roughly 88% of them appearing once. The sample consisted of peripheral blood. The receptor set was obtained from a man in his sixties with COVID-19, enrolled during active disease. Both conserved end residues are part of each CDR3. The order of the fields is J gene, V gene, clone size, D gene, CDR3 DNA, CDR3 protein. A D gene is named only where the DNA matches it firmly. Part of the rows lack a size; the others show once, few, many or a class for expanded clones.

j_call: TRBJ1-5
v_call: TRBV28
clone_size: once
d_call: .
cdr3_nt: TGTGCCAGCAGTTTGGGGGGTCAGCCCCAGCATTTT
cdr3_aa: CASSLGGQPQHF

j_call: TRBJ1-5
v_call: TRBV18
clone_size: .
d_call: .
cdr3_nt: TGTGCCAGCTCGCCTGACAGATCCAATCAGCCCCAGCATTTT
cdr3_aa: CASSPDRSNQPQHF

j_call: TRBJ1-2
v_call: TRBV7-2
clone_size: .
d_call: TRBD1
cdr3_nt: TGTGCCAGCAGCTCACCATCCACAGGGGGCGGCTATGGCTACACCTTC
cdr3_aa: CASSSPSTGGGYGYTF

j_call: TRBJ1-5
v_call: TRBV19
clone_size: .
d_call: .
cdr3_nt: TGTGCCAGTAGTCGGACAGTTTTAAGCAATCAGCCCCAGCATTTT
cdr3_aa: CASSRTVLSNQPQHF

j_call: TRBJ1-1
v_call: TRBV19
clone_size: .
d_call: TRBD1
cdr3_nt: TGTGCCAGTAGTATAGAGACAGGGGTTGAAGCTTTCTTT
cdr3_aa: CASSIETGVEAFF

j_call: TRBJ2-1
v_call: TRBV5-1
clone_size: .
d_call: TRBD2
cdr3_nt: TGCGCCAGCAGCTCTCTTTCTAGCGGGCAGCAGTTCTTC
cdr3_aa: CASSSLSSGQQFF

j_call: TRBJ1-1
v_call: TRBV19
clone_size: .
d_call: .
cdr3_nt: TGTGCCAGTAGTATCGGTGGAGGGAGAATCACTGAAGCTTTCTTT
cdr3_aa: CASSIGGGRITEAFF

j_call: TRBJ1-2
v_call: TRBV7-2
clone_size: .
d_call: .
cdr3_nt: TGTGCCAGCAGCTTAGTGGGAGTAAACTATGGCTACACCTTC
cdr3_aa: CASSLVGVNYGYTF

j_call: TRBJ1-4
v_call: TRBV28
clone_size: .
d_call: .
cdr3_nt: TGTGCCAGCAGTTTATTGGGGGGAACTAATGAAAAACTGTTTTTT
cdr3_aa: CASSLLGGTNEKLFF

j_call: TRBJ1-5
v_call: TRBV18
clone_size: .
d_call: .
cdr3_nt: TGTGCCAGCTCACCACCGGGGGGTCAGCCCCAGCATTTT
cdr3_aa: CASSPPGGQPQHF

j_call: TRBJ2-5
v_call: TRBV18
clone_size: .
d_call: .
cdr3_nt: TGTGCCAGCTCACCAGGGCAGCAAGAGACCCAGTACTTC
cdr3_aa: CASSPGQQETQYF

j_call: TRBJ1-1
v_call: TRBV15
clone_size: .
d_call: .
cdr3_nt: TGTGCCACCAGCAGAGAGGCGGGACGGGAAGCTTTCTTT
cdr3_aa: CATSREAGREAFF

j_call: TRBJ1-4
v_call: TRBV18
clone_size: few
d_call: .
cdr3_nt: TGTGCCAGCTCACCCTTGCAGGCCCAGGATGAAAAACTGTTTTTT
cdr3_aa: CASSPLQAQDEKLFF

j_call: TRBJ1-6
v_call: TRBV6-5
clone_size: once
d_call: .
cdr3_nt: TGTGCCAGCAATAAGGACAGCGCCTATAATTCACCCCTCCACTTT
cdr3_aa: CASNKDSAYNSPLHF